This section outlines one TCR beta chain sequence together with its context. Sequencing used immunoSEQ multiplex PCR; TCRdb keeps in-frame clones, though not all of them. The data hold tens of thousands of clones, with roughly 96% observed a single time. V shed 4 bases and J shed 12 bases, with 22 bases lying between them. Germline CDR1 and CDR2: SGDLS and YYNGEE. The CDR3 sequence is 14 residues long. The data stem from a study of technical replicates of blood from several donors. What was sequenced was T cells isolated from PBMCs. This chain uses TRBV9 with TRBJ1-1; possibly TRBD1 for D (6 bases). The TCR sequence derives from a human donor in good health. The CDR3 DNA sequence: TGTGCCAGCAGCCTAGGACCGGCAGGGGCGGCGACTTTCTTT. The encoded protein is CASSLGPAGAATFF.